This T cell receptor beta chain was sequenced during a study of Ad26.COV2.S vaccination and SARS-CoV-2 variants. Notes on the study in general: People given the vaccine had a wider spike-specific TCR breadth than placebo recipients did.

The V end was cut by 2 bases, the J end by 10 bases, with 15 bases between. This CDR3 has 15 residues. CDR1 is SGHTA and CDR2 is FQGNSA in the germline V gene. Treatment defined: some 19 received Ad26.COV2.S at low or high dose, single or two shots; 5 received placebo; per-sample allocation not given. The samples were gathered on day 63 after the first injection of vaccine or placebo. At a Boston site, the person donating was an adult of 18-55 years. Repertoires were generated with immunoSEQ multiplex PCR, while TCRdb's copy carries only in-frame clones and drops some. The table includes some 250,000 clones, roughly 90% detected once. As to this clone: Its specificity is not known.

The V call is TRBV7-2, the J call TRBJ1-6; maybe TRBD1 (5 bases). The receptor was isolated from a person between 18 and 65 years old who received the Ad26.COV2.S COVID-19 vaccine or a placebo. The source was peripheral blood, collected in a trial of Ad26.COV2.S vaccine versus placebo. The CDR3 loop is CASSLSAQGRSPLHF. In DNA, the CDR3 is TGTGCCAGCAGCTTATCCGCTCAGGGTCGGTCACCCCTCCACTTT.